What follows are 9 T cell receptor beta chains derived from one specimen sequenced in a study of T cells in Graves' hyperthyroidism and ophthalmopathy. The investigators amplified TCR beta CDR3 regions from RNA transcripts. During a first-round RT-PCR of the TCR CDR3, the HTBI primer set was used. TCRdb reprocessed the multiplex PCR reads via MiXCR and lists one record per CDR3 protein. The table records approximately 610,000 distinct CDR3 sequences, roughly 15% of them present only once. The specimen sequenced was blood. All receptors come from a middle-aged woman with Graves' ophthalmopathy.

This clonotype was found a few times. The J gene is TRBJ2-7, the V gene TRBV5-1, with 9 bases aligning to TRBD2. After removal of 2 bases from V and 3 bases from J, the junction contained 15 bases not matched to a gene. The CDR3 has 18 amino acids. Germline V lookup: CDR1 SGHRS, CDR2 YFSETQ. The CDR3 DNA reads as TGCGCCAGCAGCTTCTCTTCTAGCGGGGCGGCTACCTTCTACGAGCAGTACTTC. Amino acids: CASSFSSSGAATFYEQYF.

This clonotype was detected many times. The rearrangement links TRBV6-5 to TRBJ1-2; D is perhaps TRBD1 (5 bases). CDR1 and CDR2 (germline): MNHEY, SVGAGI. V lost 0 bases, J lost 4 bases, and 12 bases lay in between. There are 15 residues in the CDR3. The CDR3 DNA follows: TGTGCCAGCAGTTACTCGATCTTTGGGACCTATGGCTACACCTTC. Its protein is CASSYSIFGTYGYTF.

This clonotype was recorded many times. V is TRBV19 and J is TRBJ1-1, with 7 bases lining up with TRBD1. The CDR3 is 11 residues long. Germline V CDR1 and CDR2: LNHDA, SQIVND (reference sequence). V shed 7 bases and J 10 bases; nucleotides not matched to a gene: 6. The CDR3 region has the DNA TGTGCCAGTACCTCCCGGGACAGAGCTTTCTTT. Translating gives CASTSRDRAFF.

The V call is TRBV25-1, the J call TRBJ1-1, with D hard to call. CDR3 length: 12 residues. The V end was cut by 4 bases, the J end by 10 bases, with 13 bases between. Germline CDR1 reads MGHDK; CDR2 reads SYGVNS. CDR3 sequence reads: CASSGRSGSAFF. The CDR3 bases are TGTGCCAGCAGTGGGAGATCGGGGTCAGCTTTCTTT.

This clonotype was recorded many times. The V call is TRBV20-1, the J call TRBJ1-1, with a weak D call TRBD1 (5 bases). V was pared by 1 base and J by 6 bases, with 24 bases between. This CDR3 has 17 residues. The germline gives CDR1 DFQATT, CDR2 SNEGSKA (reference sequence). The chain's CDR3 is CSARGGLGTLLFAEAFF. The CDR3 bases are TGCAGTGCTAGAGGGGGGTTGGGCACGCTTTTGTTCGCTGAAGCTTTCTTT.

At least ten counts were recorded for this clonotype. This chain joins TRBV5-1 and TRBJ2-7; 10 nucleotides agree with TRBD2. The J segment lost 4 bases and the V segment lost 4 bases, leaving 8 bases of the junction unmatched. The CDR3 totals 15 residues. The germline V gene has CDR1 SGHRS and CDR2 YFSETQ. Here the CDR3 DNA reads TGCGCCAGCAGCCCGCAGACTAGCGGGTTATACGAGCAGTACTTC. It specifies CASSPQTSGLYEQYF.

This chain uses TRBV6-5 with TRBJ2-2; TRBD1 is a possible D gene (7 bases). From germline, CDR1 is MNHEY and CDR2 SVGAGI. Trimming left V 3 bases short and J 5 bases short, with 16 bases between. The CDR3 has 16 amino acids. Written as DNA, the CDR3 is TGTGCCAGCAGTTATTGGGCAGGGGGGAGAACCGGGGAGCTGTTTTTT. Translation: CASSYWAGGRTGELFF.

This clonotype was seen at least ten times. V usage is TRBV27 and J usage is TRBJ2-7; either TRBD1 or TRBD2 may fit D (5 bases each). V was clipped by 3 bases and J by 0 bases, with 15 bases between them. There are 16 residues in the CDR3. The germline V gene encodes CDR1 MNHEY and CDR2 SMNVEV (reference sequence). CDR3 loop: CASSFSGTYYSYEQYF. DNA of the CDR3: TGTGCCAGCAGTTTTTCCGGGACGTACTACTCCTACGAGCAGTACTTC.

In this sample, this clonotype turned up many times. This rearrangement joins TRBV4-1 to TRBJ2-7; 10 bases fit TRBD1. Germline lookup yields CDR1 MGHRA and CDR2 YSYEKL. Trimming cost V 3 bases and J 2 bases; bases outside gene matches: 10. There are 17 residues in the CDR3. In DNA, the CDR3 is TGCGCCAGCAGCCAGAGGGGGGGACAGGGGAACCCCTACGAGCAGTACTTC. It encodes CASSQRGGQGNPYEQYF.